This TCR beta chain is drawn from a study of cytomegalovirus exposure and HLA in healthy donors. Study overall: Clustering assigned 70% to 90% of the approximately 400 genotyped donors to the Caucasian-associated ancestry cluster. Broader study findings: According to a later analysis, donors in an Asian-associated ancestry cluster reportedly had fewer N-insertions than the roughly 660-donor mean. In an earlier analysis, in some 540 donors, most V segments appeared productive either ~90% or ~30% of the time. Roughly even sequencing depth across donors was the assumption behind the presence/absence analyses.

Researchers ran the PCR with 60 Vbeta and 13 Jbeta primers. Profiled with immunoSEQ multiplex PCR; TCRdb holds only in-frame clones, not every one. The sample records about 150,000 clones, 70% to 80% being singletons. This CDR3 region has 14 residues. With 3 bases clipped from V and 1 base from J, the junction kept 2 bases outside the gene matches. Germline-derived CDR1 and CDR2 are SGHRS and YFSETQ. This clone was seen more than once but under ten times. Antigen: not known. The sequence was collected from a human donor in good health. The material sequenced was PBMCs. The chain is built from TRBV5-1 and TRBJ1-1; TRBD1 agrees at 8 bases. The CDR3 DNA is TGCGCCAGCAGCTGGACAGGGTGGAACACTGAAGCTTTCTTT. Translated, it gives CASSWTGWNTEAFF.